This TCR beta chain was obtained from a study of radiation and T cells in renal cell carcinoma. Time point in this sample: blood 4 weeks post-SBRT, at nephrectomy. Treatment reported: 15 Gy SBRT to primary tumor, nephrectomy 4 weeks later. The CDR3 runs 15 residues. Germline V gene lookup returns CDR1 SNHLY and CDR2 FYNNEI. V shed 4 bases, J shed 6 bases, and the junction held 7 bases outside the gene matches. Sequencing used immunoSEQ multiplex PCR; TCRdb keeps in-frame clones, though not all of them. The sample carries 120,000 to 150,000 clones, around nine tenths recorded once. The chain combines TRBV2 with TRBJ2-1; 9 nucleotides line up with TRBD2. This sample comprised blood, obtained from a patient whose treatment included radiotherapy and nephrectomy. This clonotype was obtained from a woman aged 50 to 60 with renal cell carcinoma. DNA for the CDR3: TGTGCCAGCAGTGCCCGGACTAGCGTCGTCAATGAGCAGTTCTTC. Encoded protein: CASSARTSVVNEQFF.